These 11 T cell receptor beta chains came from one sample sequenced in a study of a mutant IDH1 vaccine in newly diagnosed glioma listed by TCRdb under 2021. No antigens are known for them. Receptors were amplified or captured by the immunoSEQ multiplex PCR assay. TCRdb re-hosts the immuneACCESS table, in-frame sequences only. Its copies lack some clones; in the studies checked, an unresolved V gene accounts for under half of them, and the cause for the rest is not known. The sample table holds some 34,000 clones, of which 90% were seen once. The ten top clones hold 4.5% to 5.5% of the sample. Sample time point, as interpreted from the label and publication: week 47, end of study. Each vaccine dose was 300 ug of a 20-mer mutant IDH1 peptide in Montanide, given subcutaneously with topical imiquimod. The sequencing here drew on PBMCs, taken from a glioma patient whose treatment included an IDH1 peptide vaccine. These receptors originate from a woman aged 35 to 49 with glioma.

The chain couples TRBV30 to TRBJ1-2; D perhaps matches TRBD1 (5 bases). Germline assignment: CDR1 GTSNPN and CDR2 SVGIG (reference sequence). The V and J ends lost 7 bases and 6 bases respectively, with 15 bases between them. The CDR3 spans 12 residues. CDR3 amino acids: CAFRQRGHGYTF. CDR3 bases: TGTGCCTTCAGACAGAGGGGTCATGGCTACACCTTC.

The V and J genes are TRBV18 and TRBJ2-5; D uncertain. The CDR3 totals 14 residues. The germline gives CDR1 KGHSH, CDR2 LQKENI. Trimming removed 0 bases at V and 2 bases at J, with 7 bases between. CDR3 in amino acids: CASSPPTRQETQYF. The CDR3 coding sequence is TGTGCCAGCTCACCACCGACGAGGCAAGAGACCCAGTACTTC. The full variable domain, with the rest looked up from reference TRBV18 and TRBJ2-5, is NAGVMQNPRHLVRRRGQEARLRCSPMKGHSHVYWYRQLPEEGLKFMVYLQKENIIDESGMPKERFSAEFPKEGPSILRIQQVVRGDSAAYFCASSPPTRQETQYFGPGTRLLVL.

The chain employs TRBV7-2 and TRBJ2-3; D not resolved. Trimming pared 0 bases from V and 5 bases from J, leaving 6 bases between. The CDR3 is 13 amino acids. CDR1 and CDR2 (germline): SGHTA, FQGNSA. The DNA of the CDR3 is TGTGCCAGCAGCTTAGCCGCGGAAGATACGCAGTATTTT. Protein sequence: CASSLAAEDTQYF. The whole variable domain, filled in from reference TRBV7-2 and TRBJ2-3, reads GAGVSQSPSNKVTEKGKDVELRCDPISGHTALYWYRQSLGQGLEFLIYFQGNSAPDKSGLPSDRFSAERTGGSVSTLTIQRTQQEDSAVYLCASSLAAEDTQYFGPGTRLTVL.

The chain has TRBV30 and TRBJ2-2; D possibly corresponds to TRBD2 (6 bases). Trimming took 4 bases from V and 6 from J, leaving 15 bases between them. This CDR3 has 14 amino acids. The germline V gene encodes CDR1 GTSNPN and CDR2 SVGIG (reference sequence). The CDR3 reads CAWIKGGRAGELFF. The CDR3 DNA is TGTGCCTGGATTAAGGGAGGCAGGGCCGGGGAGCTGTTTTTT. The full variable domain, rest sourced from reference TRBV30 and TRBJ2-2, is SQTIHQWPATLVQPVGSPLSLECTVEGTSNPNLYWYRQAAGRGLQLLFYSVGIGQISSEVPQNLSASRPQDRQFILSSKKLLLSDSGFYLCAWIKGGRAGELFFGEGSRLTVL.

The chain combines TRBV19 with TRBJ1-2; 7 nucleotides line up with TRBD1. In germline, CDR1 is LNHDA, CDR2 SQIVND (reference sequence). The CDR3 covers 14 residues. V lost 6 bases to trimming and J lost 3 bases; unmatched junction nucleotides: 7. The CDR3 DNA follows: TGTGCCAGTAGGAAAGGGGGCGCCGACTATGGCTACACCTTC. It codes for CASRKGGADYGYTF.

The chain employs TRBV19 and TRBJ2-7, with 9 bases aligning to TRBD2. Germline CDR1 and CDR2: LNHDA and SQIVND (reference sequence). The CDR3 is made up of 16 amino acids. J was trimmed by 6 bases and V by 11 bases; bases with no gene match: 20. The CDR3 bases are TGTGCCGGTGGCTCAGCCCCTAGCGGGACCTTCGGCGAGCAGTACTTC. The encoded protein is CAGGSAPSGTFGEQYF.

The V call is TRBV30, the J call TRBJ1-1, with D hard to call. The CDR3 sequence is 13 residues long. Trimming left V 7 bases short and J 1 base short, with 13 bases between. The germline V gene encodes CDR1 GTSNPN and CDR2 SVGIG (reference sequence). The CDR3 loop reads CAFALGPNTEAFF. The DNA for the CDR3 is TGTGCCTTTGCCCTTGGTCCGAACACTGAAGCTTTCTTT. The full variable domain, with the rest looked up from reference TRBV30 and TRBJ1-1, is SQTIHQWPATLVQPVGSPLSLECTVEGTSNPNLYWYRQAAGRGLQLLFYSVGIGQISSEVPQNLSASRPQDRQFILSSKKLLLSDSGFYLCAFALGPNTEAFFGQGTRLTVV.

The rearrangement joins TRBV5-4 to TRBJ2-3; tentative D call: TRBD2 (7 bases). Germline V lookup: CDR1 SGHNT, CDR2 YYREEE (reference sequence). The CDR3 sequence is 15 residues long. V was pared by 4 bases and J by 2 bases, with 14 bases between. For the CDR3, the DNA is TGTGCCAGCAGCGGGAGGGGGGAGAACACAGATACGCAGTATTTT. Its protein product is CASSGRGENTDTQYF.

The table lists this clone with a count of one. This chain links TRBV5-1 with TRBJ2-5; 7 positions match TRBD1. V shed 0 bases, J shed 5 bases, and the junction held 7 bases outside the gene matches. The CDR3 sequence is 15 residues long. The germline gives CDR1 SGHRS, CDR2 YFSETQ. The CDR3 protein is CASSLVSGQKETQYF. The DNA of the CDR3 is TGCGCCAGCAGCTTGGTCTCGGGACAGAAGGAGACCCAGTACTTC.

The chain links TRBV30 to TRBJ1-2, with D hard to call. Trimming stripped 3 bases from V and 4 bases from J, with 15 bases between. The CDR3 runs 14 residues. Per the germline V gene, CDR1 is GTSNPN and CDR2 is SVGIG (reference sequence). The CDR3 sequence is CAWRGNFRGYGYTF. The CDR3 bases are TGTGCCTGGAGGGGCAATTTCCGGGGCTATGGCTACACCTTC.

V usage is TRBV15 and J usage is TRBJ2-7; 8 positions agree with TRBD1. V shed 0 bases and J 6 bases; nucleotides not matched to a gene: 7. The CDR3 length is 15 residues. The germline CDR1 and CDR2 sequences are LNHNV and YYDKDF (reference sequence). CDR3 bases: TGTGCCACCAGCAGAGACTCAGGGGGCATGGGCGAGCAGTACTTC. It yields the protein CATSRDSGGMGEQYF.